This TCR beta chain was found in a study of blood T cell repertoires in COVID-19. Individuals drawn from 24 US areas were about 18 to 95 years old. Assignment of participants to cohorts was predicated upon participant-reported clinical history. The table came from immunoSEQ multiplex PCR; TCRdb's copy has only in-frame clones and leaves some out. Counted here are about 400,000 clones, 80% to 90% occurring once; the ten biggest clones make up about 1.9%. This receptor was identified in a man aged 35 to 55 in a cohort exposed to, infected with or recovered from COVID-19 (not recorded which). The sequenced sample consisted of PBMCs or T cells enriched from blood (not recorded which).

The CDR3 here is CASSLLAGGNEQFF. CDR3 coding DNA: TGTGCCAGCAGTCTTTTAGCGGGAGGGAATGAGCAGTTCTTC. The chain has TRBV3-1 (or the pseudogene TRBV3-2) and TRBJ2-1; 11 bases fit TRBD2. In germline, CDR1 is LGHDT, CDR2 YNNKEL (reference sequence). J was trimmed by 7 bases and V by 6 bases; bases with no gene match: 5. The CDR3 extends over 14 amino acids.